This TCR beta chain was captured in a study of shared clonotypes between healthy human individuals. Trimming cost V 6 bases and J 6 bases; bases outside gene matches: 11. The CDR3 contains 15 residues. Germline V lookup: CDR1 LNHDA, CDR2 SQIVND (reference sequence). Sequenced by immunoSEQ multiplex PCR; TCRdb stores in-frame clones only, minus some. The sample has about 380,000 clones; just over 95% are singletons. The V and J genes are TRBV19 and TRBJ2-1, with 7 nucleotides matching TRBD2. The sequence was collected from a young man in good health. The sample consisted of memory CD8+ T cells sorted from blood. The subset here: CD45RO+ cells pooled with CCR7-negative TemRA cells. CDR3 bases: TGTGCCAGTAGGCCGGGTTGGCGGGAGAGCAATGAGCAGTTCTTC. Translating gives CASRPGWRESNEQFF.